Listed below are T cell receptor beta chains from one sample, sequenced in a study of T-cell memory formation after mild COVID-19. TCRdb ran MiXCR on the 5' RACE reads and lists one entry per CDR3 protein. Of under 110,000 distinct CDR3 sequences listed, 15% to 20% are singletons. The specimen sequenced was PBMCs or a T cell subset sorted from them (not recorded which). Every receptor here comes from an adult woman who had mild COVID-19 (a few samples of this study predate the infection). Cell type and time point are not known. Both conserved end residues are part of each CDR3. Fields, in order: J gene, CDR3 length, D gene, clone size, V gene, CDR3 DNA, CDR3 protein. D genes are given only for firm matches. Not every row has a clone size; where given, it reads once, few, many or a size class.

j_gene: TRBJ2-3
len: 15
d_gene: -
abundance: -
v_gene: TRBV7-9
CDR3nt: TGTGCCAGCAGCGCCGTGACATGGGGCACAGATACGCAGTATTTT
CDR3aa: CASSAVTWGTDTQYF

j_gene: TRBJ1-3
len: 15
d_gene: -
abundance: -
v_gene: TRBV27
CDR3nt: TGTGCCAGCAGGGCCACAGGAGCCTCTGGAAACACCATATATTTT
CDR3aa: CASRATGASGNTIYF

j_gene: TRBJ2-1
len: 14
d_gene: -
abundance: few
v_gene: TRBV6-6
CDR3nt: TGTGCCAGCAGTTACGGGAGTTGGGACAATGAGCAGTTCTTC
CDR3aa: CASSYGSWDNEQFF

j_gene: TRBJ2-3
len: 16
d_gene: -
abundance: -
v_gene: TRBV5-6
CDR3nt: TGTGCCAGCAACCTTCTCCGGGACGCCCTGTTGGATACGCAGTATTTT
CDR3aa: CASNLLRDALLDTQYF

j_gene: TRBJ1-1
len: 15
d_gene: -
abundance: -
v_gene: TRBV4-1
CDR3nt: TGCGCCAGCAGCCAAGGTATGACAGCGAACACTGAAGCTTTCTTT
CDR3aa: CASSQGMTANTEAFF

j_gene: TRBJ1-2
len: 11
d_gene: -
abundance: -
v_gene: TRBV5-6
CDR3nt: TGTGCCAGCACCCTCGGACGGGGCTACACCTTC
CDR3aa: CASTLGRGYTF

j_gene: TRBJ2-5
len: 15
d_gene: -
abundance: few
v_gene: TRBV5-1
CDR3nt: TGCGCCAGCAGCGTACCTACAGGGATCCAAGAGACCCAGTACTTC
CDR3aa: CASSVPTGIQETQYF

j_gene: TRBJ2-7
len: 12
d_gene: -
abundance: -
v_gene: TRBV20-1
CDR3nt: TGCAGTGCTAGAGGACCTGGCGAAGAGCAGTACTTC
CDR3aa: CSARGPGEEQYF

j_gene: TRBJ1-5
len: 14
d_gene: -
abundance: -
v_gene: TRBV6-5
CDR3nt: TGTGCCAGCAGGGCAGGGGAGGCCAATCAGCCCCAGCATTTT
CDR3aa: CASRAGEANQPQHF

j_gene: TRBJ2-2
len: 16
d_gene: -
abundance: many
v_gene: TRBV4-3
CDR3nt: TGCGCCAGCAGCCAAGTCCTAGCGCTGAACACCGGGGAGCTGTTTTTT
CDR3aa: CASSQVLALNTGELFF

j_gene: TRBJ2-1
len: 16
d_gene: TRBD2
abundance: -
v_gene: TRBV4-3
CDR3nt: TGCGCCAGCAGCCAAGATAGACTAGCGGATTACAATGAGCAGTTCTTC
CDR3aa: CASSQDRLADYNEQFF

j_gene: TRBJ1-1
len: 13
d_gene: TRBD1
abundance: -
v_gene: TRBV12-3/TRBV12-4
CDR3nt: TGTGCCAGCAGTCTTCGACAGGGCGCTGAAGCTTTCTTT
CDR3aa: CASSLRQGAEAFF

j_gene: TRBJ2-7
len: 15
d_gene: TRBD1
abundance: few
v_gene: TRBV5-1
CDR3nt: TGCGCCAGCAGCCCGGGACAGGGGATCGGCTACGAGCAGTACTTC
CDR3aa: CASSPGQGIGYEQYF

j_gene: TRBJ2-4
len: 15
d_gene: -
abundance: few
v_gene: TRBV4-2
CDR3nt: TGTGCCAGCAGCCAAGTAGGAGAAGGGGAAAACATTCAGTACTTC
CDR3aa: CASSQVGEGENIQYF

j_gene: TRBJ2-2
len: 17
d_gene: TRBD2
abundance: few
v_gene: TRBV7-8
CDR3nt: TGTGCCAGCAGCTTAGCGCCCGCGGGAGTATGGACCGGGGAGCTGTTTTTT
CDR3aa: CASSLAPAGVWTGELFF

j_gene: TRBJ2-1
len: 19
d_gene: TRBD1
abundance: many
v_gene: TRBV4-1
CDR3nt: TGCGCCAGCAGATCCCTAACGCCGGGGACAGGGGAAGCCTACAATGAGCAGTTCTTC
CDR3aa: CASRSLTPGTGEAYNEQFF

j_gene: TRBJ2-3
len: 13
d_gene: -
abundance: -
v_gene: TRBV6-6
CDR3nt: TGTGCCAGCCTACTTGGGCCCACAGATACGCAGTATTTT
CDR3aa: CASLLGPTDTQYF

j_gene: TRBJ2-3
len: 12
d_gene: -
abundance: -
v_gene: TRBV2
CDR3nt: TGTGCCAGCAGTTCCCTGCCTAATTTCGAGTATTTT
CDR3aa: CASSSLPNFEYF

j_gene: TRBJ2-2
len: 12
d_gene: -
abundance: many
v_gene: TRBV20-1
CDR3nt: TGCAGAGTGGCCAGGGACACCGGGGAGCTGTTTTTT
CDR3aa: CRVARDTGELFF

j_gene: TRBJ1-2
len: 16
d_gene: TRBD1
abundance: few
v_gene: TRBV6-5
CDR3nt: TGTGCCAGCAGTTACTCGCGGCAGGGGGCTCCTTATGGCTACACCTTC
CDR3aa: CASSYSRQGAPYGYTF

j_gene: TRBJ2-1
len: 17
d_gene: -
abundance: -
v_gene: TRBV20-1
CDR3nt: TGCAGTGCTAGAGATAAGGCGGCAGGCGCGACCTACAATGAGCAGTTCTTC
CDR3aa: CSARDKAAGATYNEQFF

j_gene: TRBJ1-5
len: 15
d_gene: -
abundance: -
v_gene: TRBV5-1
CDR3nt: TGCGCCAGCAGCTTGGGGGAGGGCAACAATCAGCCCCAGCATTTT
CDR3aa: CASSLGEGNNQPQHF

j_gene: TRBJ2-7
len: 13
d_gene: TRBD1
abundance: -
v_gene: TRBV6-2/TRBV6-3
CDR3nt: TGTTCCAGCAGTTACGGACAGGGCTACGAGCAGTACTTC
CDR3aa: CSSSYGQGYEQYF

j_gene: TRBJ2-3
len: 14
d_gene: TRBD1
abundance: few
v_gene: TRBV27
CDR3nt: TGTGCCAGCAGCCGAGACAGGGGGCAAGATACGCAGTATTTT
CDR3aa: CASSRDRGQDTQYF

j_gene: TRBJ2-5
len: 13
d_gene: -
abundance: few
v_gene: TRBV15
CDR3nt: TGTGCCACCAGCAGAGATTGGGGCCAGACCCAGTACTTC
CDR3aa: CATSRDWGQTQYF

j_gene: TRBJ1-2
len: 14
d_gene: TRBD1
abundance: few
v_gene: TRBV15
CDR3nt: TGTGCCACCAGCAGGGAAGACAGGGGCTATGGCTACACCTTC
CDR3aa: CATSREDRGYGYTF

j_gene: TRBJ1-5
len: 16
d_gene: TRBD1
abundance: -
v_gene: TRBV7-9
CDR3nt: TGTGCCAGCACCCCAGGGGGGGACAGCAGCAATCAGCCCCAGCATTTT
CDR3aa: CASTPGGDSSNQPQHF

j_gene: TRBJ1-6
len: 14
d_gene: -
abundance: -
v_gene: TRBV12-3/TRBV12-4
CDR3nt: TGTGCCAGCAGTCCCACGCCAAGTGATTCACCCCTCCACTTT
CDR3aa: CASSPTPSDSPLHF

j_gene: TRBJ2-3
len: 16
d_gene: TRBD2
abundance: few
v_gene: TRBV9
CDR3nt: TGTGCCAGCAGCGTAGAAGGCGGGAGGGCGACAGATACGCAGTATTTT
CDR3aa: CASSVEGGRATDTQYF

j_gene: TRBJ2-2
len: 14
d_gene: -
abundance: -
v_gene: TRBV5-1
CDR3nt: TGCGCCAGCAGCTTCCCTTCGGGGGGCGGGGAGATGTTTTTT
CDR3aa: CASSFPSGGGEMFF

j_gene: TRBJ2-1
len: 13
d_gene: TRBD2
abundance: -
v_gene: TRBV7-6
CDR3nt: TGTGCCAGCAGCCTTCGGGGGGTCAATGAGCAGTTCTTC
CDR3aa: CASSLRGVNEQFF

j_gene: TRBJ2-3
len: 13
d_gene: -
abundance: -
v_gene: TRBV27
CDR3nt: TGTGCCAGCAGGGGGGTCCGGCCAGATACGCAGTATTTT
CDR3aa: CASRGVRPDTQYF

j_gene: TRBJ2-1
len: 16
d_gene: TRBD2
abundance: -
v_gene: TRBV6-4
CDR3nt: TGTGCCAGCAGTGACTCAACTAGCGGAGACTACAATGAGCAGTTCTTC
CDR3aa: CASSDSTSGDYNEQFF